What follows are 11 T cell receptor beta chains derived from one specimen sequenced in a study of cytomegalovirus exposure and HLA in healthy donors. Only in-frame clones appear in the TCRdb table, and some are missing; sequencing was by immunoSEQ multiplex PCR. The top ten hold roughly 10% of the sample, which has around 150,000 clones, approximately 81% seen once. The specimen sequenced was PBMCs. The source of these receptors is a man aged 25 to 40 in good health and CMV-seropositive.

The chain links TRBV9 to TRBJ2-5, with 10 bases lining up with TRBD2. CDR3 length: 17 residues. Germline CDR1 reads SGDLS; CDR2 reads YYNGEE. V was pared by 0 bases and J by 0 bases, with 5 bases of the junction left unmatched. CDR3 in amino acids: CASSVGLAGAYQETQYF. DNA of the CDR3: TGTGCCAGCAGCGTAGGTCTAGCGGGGGCCTACCAAGAGACCCAGTACTTC.

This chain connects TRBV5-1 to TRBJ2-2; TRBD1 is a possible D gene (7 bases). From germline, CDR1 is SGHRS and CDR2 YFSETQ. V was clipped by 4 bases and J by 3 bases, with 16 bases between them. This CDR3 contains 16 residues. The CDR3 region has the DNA TGCGCCAGCAGCCCGTCGGGCAGGGGGGACACCGGGGAGCTGTTTTTT. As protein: CASSPSGRGDTGELFF.

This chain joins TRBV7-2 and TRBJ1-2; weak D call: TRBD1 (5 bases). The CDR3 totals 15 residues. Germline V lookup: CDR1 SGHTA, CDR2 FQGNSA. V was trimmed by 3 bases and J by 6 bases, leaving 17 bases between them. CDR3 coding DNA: TGTGCCAGCAGCTTTAAGGGGCCAGCGATAAATGGCTACACCTTC. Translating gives CASSFKGPAINGYTF.

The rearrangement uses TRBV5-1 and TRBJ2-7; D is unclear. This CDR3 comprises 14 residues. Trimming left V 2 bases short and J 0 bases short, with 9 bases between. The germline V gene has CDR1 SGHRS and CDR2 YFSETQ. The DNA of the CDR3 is TGCGCCAGCAGCTTTCGGCAGGTCTCCTACGAGCAGTACTTC. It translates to CASSFRQVSYEQYF.

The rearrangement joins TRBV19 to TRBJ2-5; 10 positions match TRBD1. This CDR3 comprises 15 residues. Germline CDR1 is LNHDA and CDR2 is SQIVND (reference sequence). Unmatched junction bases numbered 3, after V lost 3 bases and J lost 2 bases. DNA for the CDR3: TGTGCCAGTAGTATCCAGGGACAGGGGCAAGAGACCCAGTACTTC. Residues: CASSIQGQGQETQYF.

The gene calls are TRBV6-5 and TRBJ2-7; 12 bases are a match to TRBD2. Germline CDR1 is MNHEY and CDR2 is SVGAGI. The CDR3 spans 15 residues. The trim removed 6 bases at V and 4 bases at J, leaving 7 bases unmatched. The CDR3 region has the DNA TGTGCCAGCAGCCGCGGACTAGCGGGAATGTACGAGCAGTACTTC. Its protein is CASSRGLAGMYEQYF.

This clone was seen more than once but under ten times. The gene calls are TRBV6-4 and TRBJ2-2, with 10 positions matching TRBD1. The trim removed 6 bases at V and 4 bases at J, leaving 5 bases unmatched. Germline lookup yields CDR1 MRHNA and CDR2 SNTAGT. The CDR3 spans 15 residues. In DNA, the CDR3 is TGTGCCAGCAGCGAAGGACAGGGGGTCACCGGGGAGCTGTTTTTT. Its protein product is CASSEGQGVTGELFF.

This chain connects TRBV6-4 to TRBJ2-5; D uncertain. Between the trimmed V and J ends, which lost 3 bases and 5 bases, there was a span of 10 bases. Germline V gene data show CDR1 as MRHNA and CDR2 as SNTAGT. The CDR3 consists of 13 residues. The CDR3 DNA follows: TGTGCCAGCAGTGAAAAGCTAGAGGAGACCCAGTACTTC. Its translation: CASSEKLEETQYF.

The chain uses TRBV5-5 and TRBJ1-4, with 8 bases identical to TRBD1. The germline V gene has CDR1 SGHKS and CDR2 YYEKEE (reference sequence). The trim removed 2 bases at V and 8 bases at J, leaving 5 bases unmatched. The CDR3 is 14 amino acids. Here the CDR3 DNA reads TGTGCCAGCAGCTTCACAGGGGGAGGCGAAAAACTGTTTTTT. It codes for CASSFTGGGEKLFF. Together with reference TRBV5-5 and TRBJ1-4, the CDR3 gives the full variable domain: DAGVTQSPTHLIKTRGQQVTLRCSPISGHKSVSWYQQVLGQGPQFIFQYYEKEERGRGNFPDRFSARQFPNYSSELNVNALLLGDSALYLCASSFTGGGEKLFFGSGTQLSVL.

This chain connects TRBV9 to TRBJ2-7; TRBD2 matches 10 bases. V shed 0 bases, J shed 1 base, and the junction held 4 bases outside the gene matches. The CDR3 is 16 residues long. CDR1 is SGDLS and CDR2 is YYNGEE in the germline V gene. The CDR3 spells CASSVGGSGGSYEQYF. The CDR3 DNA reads TGTGCCAGCAGCGTAGGCGGTAGCGGGGGGTCCTACGAGCAGTACTTC.

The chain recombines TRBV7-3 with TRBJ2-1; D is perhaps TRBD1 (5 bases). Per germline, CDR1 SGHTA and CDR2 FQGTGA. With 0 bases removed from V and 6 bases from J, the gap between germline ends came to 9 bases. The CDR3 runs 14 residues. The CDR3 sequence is CASSLTGPGNEQFF. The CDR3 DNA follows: TGTGCCAGCAGCTTAACGGGGCCCGGCAATGAGCAGTTCTTC.